The subject of this entry is one T cell receptor (beta chain). CDR1 and CDR2 from the germline V gene are GTSNPN and SVGIG (reference sequence). V was pared by 0 bases and J by 0 bases, with 9 bases between. The CDR3 is 16 residues long. This sample was taken from a study of blood T cell repertoires in COVID-19. Study at large: Samples of COVID-19 (acute and convalescent) were obtained from the United States, Italy and Spain. The analysed material was cDNA or gDNA that came from T cells, B-cell-depleted T cells, or PBMCs.

In the original processing: Amplified reference gene primers provided the basis for estimating nucleated cell counts. TCRdb's copy holds only in-frame clones and misses some; the assay was immunoSEQ multiplex PCR. The V and J calls and clone size were taken over from that table, and D and trimming were inferred from the DNA. The table has some 260,000 clones, roughly 90% seen once. The chain couples TRBV30 to TRBJ1-6; D is perhaps TRBD1 (5 bases). This sequence was found in a human donor in a cohort sampled during active COVID-19. The sample comprised peripheral blood. The CDR3 here is CAWSVRGSSYNSPLHF. The CDR3 coding sequence is TGTGCCTGGAGTGTACGGGGGAGCTCCTATAATTCACCCCTCCACTTT.